This is a list of T cell receptor beta chains from one sample in a study of T-cell reconstitution after alpha-beta-depleted transplantation in children. TCRdb re-analysed the PCR reads in MiXCR, keeping a single row per CDR3 protein. The table has over 200,000 distinct CDR3 sequences, about 9.2% seen once; the top ten hold over 5%. Sample: PBMCs from the stem cell graft donor, taken from the stem cell graft. The receptors were sampled from a human donor who donated a stem cell graft to a child with acute lymphoblastic leukemia. Both conserved end residues are part of each CDR3. The order of the fields is V gene, D gene, clone size, J gene, CDR3 protein, CDR3 DNA. The D gene is left open where the match is weak. Expanded clones get a size class; other rows say once, few or many, or leave the size out.

V: TRBV5-8; D: -; size: -; J: TRBJ1-1; CDR3: CASSLVLGGRTEAFF; DNA: TGTGCCAGCAGCTTGGTTCTCGGGGGGAGAACTGAAGCTTTCTTT
V: TRBV5-6; D: -; size: -; J: TRBJ1-1; CDR3: CASSFRRGHYPTEAFF; DNA: TGTGCCAGCAGCTTCCGCCGGGGACATTATCCGACTGAAGCTTTCTTT
V: TRBV9; D: TRBD1; size: -; J: TRBJ1-1; CDR3: CASSRPGQGFEAFF; DNA: TGTGCCAGCAGCCGGCCGGGACAGGGGTTCGAAGCTTTCTTT
V: TRBV5-6; D: -; size: few; J: TRBJ1-3; CDR3: CASGIGTIYF; DNA: TGTGCCTCGGGGATCGGCACCATATATTTT
V: TRBV27; D: TRBD1; size: -; J: TRBJ2-1; CDR3: CASSLRAGQGGDNEQFF; DNA: TGTGCCAGCAGTTTAAGGGCGGGACAGGGTGGTGACAATGAGCAGTTCTTC
V: TRBV12-5; D: -; size: few; J: TRBJ2-7; CDR3: CASGLGGYEQYF; DNA: TGTGCTAGTGGTTTGGGCGGTTACGAGCAGTACTTC
V: TRBV7-2; D: TRBD2; size: -; J: TRBJ2-1; CDR3: CASSQRGASYNEQFF; DNA: TGTGCCAGCAGCCAGCGGGGGGCCTCTTACAATGAGCAGTTCTTC
V: TRBV3-1; D: -; size: few; J: TRBJ2-1; CDR3: CASSQGEGVAFF; DNA: TGTGCCAGCAGCCAAGGGGAAGGGGTAGCGTTCTTC
V: TRBV20-1; D: -; size: few; J: TRBJ1-1; CDR3: CSARVRLNTEAFF; DNA: TGCAGTGCTAGAGTAAGACTGAACACTGAAGCTTTCTTT
V: TRBV6-4; D: TRBD2; size: many; J: TRBJ2-1; CDR3: CASSDSTSGGADEQFF; DNA: TGTGCCAGCAGTGACTCGACTAGCGGGGGGGCGGATGAGCAGTTCTTC
V: TRBV15; D: TRBD2; size: -; J: TRBJ2-5; CDR3: CATSSRTSGGAETQYF; DNA: TGTGCCACCAGCTCCCGGACTAGCGGGGGGGCAGAGACCCAGTACTTC
V: TRBV5-6; D: TRBD1; size: -; J: TRBJ2-7; CDR3: CASKMGTGYEQYF; DNA: TGTGCCAGCAAGATGGGGACAGGCTACGAGCAGTACTTC
V: TRBV10-3; D: -; size: many; J: TRBJ2-5; CDR3: CAISVGREGETQYF; DNA: TGTGCCATCAGTGTGGGCAGGGAAGGAGAGACCCAGTACTTC
V: TRBV15; D: TRBD1; size: few; J: TRBJ1-4; CDR3: CATSRNRGGVKLFF; DNA: TGTGCCACCAGCAGAAACAGGGGAGGGGTAAAACTGTTTTTT
V: TRBV5-1; D: TRBD1; size: -; J: TRBJ1-5; CDR3: CASSSATGVGQPQHF; DNA: TGCGCCAGCAGCAGCGCGACAGGGGTAGGGCAGCCCCAGCATTTT
V: TRBV5-4; D: -; size: many; J: TRBJ2-3; CDR3: CASSNGGSTDTQYF; DNA: TGTGCCAGCAGCAATGGAGGGAGCACAGATACGCAGTATTTT
V: TRBV18; D: TRBD1; size: -; J: TRBJ2-7; CDR3: CASSPSSGTGAYEQYF; DNA: TGTGCCAGCTCACCGTCCTCCGGGACAGGGGCCTACGAGCAGTACTTC
V: TRBV12-3/TRBV12-4; D: -; size: -; J: TRBJ2-2; CDR3: CASSWQGALTGELFF; DNA: TGTGCCAGCAGCTGGCAGGGTGCCCTCACCGGGGAGCTGTTTTTT
V: TRBV5-8; D: -; size: many; J: TRBJ2-3; CDR3: CAGRMYGDSTDTQYF; DNA: TGTGCCGGACGGATGTACGGCGACAGCACAGATACGCAGTATTTT
V: TRBV29-1; D: TRBD1; size: few; J: TRBJ1-2; CDR3: CSVVGDRGANYGYTF; DNA: TGCAGCGTCGTAGGGGACAGGGGGGCCAACTATGGCTACACCTTC
V: TRBV5-1; D: TRBD1; size: -; J: TRBJ1-3; CDR3: CASSYLQGAGNTIYF; DNA: TGCGCCAGCAGCTACCTACAGGGGGCTGGAAACACCATATATTTT
V: TRBV10-1; D: -; size: many; J: TRBJ1-5; CDR3: CASSDRGRQPQHF; DNA: TGCGCCAGCAGTGACCGGGGTCGTCAGCCCCAGCATTTT
V: TRBV19; D: -; size: few; J: TRBJ2-6; CDR3: CASTPSQEGANVLTF; DNA: TGTGCCAGTACCCCCTCCCAAGAGGGGGCCAACGTCCTGACTTTC
V: TRBV29-1; D: -; size: -; J: TRBJ1-2; CDR3: CSVGRDGELGYTF; DNA: TGCAGCGTTGGTCGGGACGGCGAGCTCGGCTACACCTTC
V: TRBV12-3/TRBV12-4; D: -; size: many; J: TRBJ2-1; CDR3: CASSFKTEGEQFF; DNA: TGTGCCAGCAGTTTCAAGACCGAGGGTGAGCAGTTCTTC
V: TRBV2; D: TRBD1; size: few; J: TRBJ1-2; CDR3: CASSATGGEGYGYTF; DNA: TGTGCCAGCAGTGCAACAGGGGGCGAGGGCTATGGCTACACCTTC
V: TRBV6-4; D: -; size: many; J: TRBJ1-1; CDR3: CASSAGSSNTEAFF; DNA: TGTGCCAGCAGTGCCGGGTCCTCAAACACTGAAGCTTTCTTT
V: TRBV20-1; D: TRBD2; size: many; J: TRBJ2-1; CDR3: CSARVGLAGGYYNEQFF; DNA: TGCAGTGCTAGAGTTGGGCTAGCGGGGGGTTATTACAATGAGCAGTTCTTC
V: TRBV2; D: -; size: -; J: TRBJ2-3; CDR3: CASNGLLGVNTDTQYF; DNA: TGTGCCAGCAATGGCCTCCTCGGGGTTAACACAGATACGCAGTATTTT
V: TRBV10-1; D: TRBD1; size: many; J: TRBJ2-1; CDR3: CASSESQGASYNEQFF; DNA: TGCGCCAGCAGTGAGTCTCAGGGGGCCTCCTACAATGAGCAGTTCTTC
V: TRBV19; D: TRBD1; size: many; J: TRBJ1-1; CDR3: CASSSNLQGIGAEAFF; DNA: TGTGCCAGTAGTTCTAACCTACAGGGGATTGGGGCTGAAGCTTTCTTT
V: TRBV13; D: -; size: -; J: TRBJ2-7; CDR3: CASSLDPNGNRQYF; DNA: TGTGCCAGCAGCTTAGATCCGAATGGCAATAGGCAGTACTTC
V: TRBV27; D: TRBD1; size: many; J: TRBJ2-5; CDR3: CASSPSDRGLQETQYF; DNA: TGTGCCAGCAGTCCCTCGGACAGGGGGCTTCAAGAGACCCAGTACTTC
V: TRBV5-1; D: -; size: -; J: TRBJ2-7; CDR3: CASSLEGESYEQYF; DNA: TGCGCCAGCAGCTTGGAGGGGGAGTCCTACGAGCAGTACTTC
V: TRBV20-1; D: TRBD1; size: -; J: TRBJ2-7; CDR3: CSADDRDRGIYEQYF; DNA: TGCAGTGCTGATGACCGGGACAGGGGGATATACGAGCAGTACTTC
V: TRBV18; D: TRBD1; size: few; J: TRBJ2-5; CDR3: CASSRGTGGQETQYF; DNA: TGTGCCAGCTCACGCGGGACAGGGGGACAAGAGACCCAGTACTTC
V: TRBV7-8; D: -; size: few; J: TRBJ2-5; CDR3: CASSLNRLKETQYF; DNA: TGTGCCAGCAGCTTAAACAGACTGAAAGAGACCCAGTACTTC
V: TRBV12-3/TRBV12-4; D: -; size: many; J: TRBJ1-3; CDR3: CASSFGGNTIYF; DNA: TGTGCCAGCAGTTTCGGGGGAAACACCATATATTTT
V: TRBV19; D: -; size: few; J: TRBJ2-3; CDR3: CASSIGSGSDTQYF; DNA: TGTGCCAGTAGTATTGGGTCAGGGTCGGATACGCAGTATTTT
V: TRBV3-1; D: -; size: many; J: TRBJ1-2; CDR3: CASSPGNYGYTF; DNA: TGTGCCAGCAGCCCGGGGAACTATGGCTACACCTTC
V: TRBV6-1; D: -; size: few; J: TRBJ2-3; CDR3: CASTRTLIGDTQYF; DNA: TGTGCCAGCACCAGAACCCTTATAGGGGATACGCAGTATTTT
V: TRBV9; D: TRBD1; size: -; J: TRBJ1-1; CDR3: CASSVAGGQGEAFF; DNA: TGTGCCAGCAGCGTAGCTGGGGGACAGGGTGAAGCTTTCTTT
V: TRBV6-5; D: -; size: -; J: TRBJ1-4; CDR3: CASSYSPGRNEKLFF; DNA: TGTGCCAGCAGTTACTCGCCAGGGCGTAATGAAAAACTGTTTTTT
V: TRBV7-2; D: -; size: few; J: TRBJ2-3; CDR3: CASSLQDATQYF; DNA: TGTGCCAGCAGCTTACAGGACGCGACGCAGTATTTT
V: TRBV5-1; D: TRBD2; size: -; J: TRBJ2-1; CDR3: CASSSTTSGGRNEQFF; DNA: TGCGCCAGCAGCTCCACGACTAGCGGGGGGAGGAATGAGCAGTTCTTC
V: TRBV12-3/TRBV12-4; D: -; size: -; J: TRBJ1-2; CDR3: CSSSLSNYGYTF; DNA: TGTTCCAGCAGTTTATCCAACTATGGCTACACCTTC